The 27 T cell receptor beta chains below all came from one sample that was sequenced in a study of blood T cell repertoires in COVID-19. Clones were sequenced by immunoSEQ multiplex PCR, and TCRdb holds only the in-frame ones, with some missing. Among about 67,000 clones, 70% to 90% were seen once, and the ten largest hold 4.4%. The sequenced sample was peripheral blood. The receptors originated from a man in his fifties or sixties with active COVID-19.

The rearrangement joins TRBV7-9 to TRBJ2-1, with TRBD2 identical over 10 bases. Germline V lookup: CDR1 SEHNR, CDR2 FQNEAQ (reference sequence). Trimming took 4 bases from V and 12 from J; bases not matched to a gene: 3. The CDR3 is 12 amino acids. CDR3 protein: CASSSEREGQFF. CDR3 nucleotides: TGTGCCAGCAGCTCGGAGCGGGAGGGGCAGTTCTTC. Together with reference TRBV7-9 and TRBJ2-1, the CDR3 gives the full variable domain: DTGVSQNPRHKITKRGQNVTFRCDPISEHNRLYWYRQTLGQGPEFLTYFQNEAQLEKSRLLSDRFSAERPKGSFSTLEIQRTEQGDSAMYLCASSSEREGQFFGPGTRLTVL.

The DNA of the CDR3 is TGTGCCAGCAGCTTTACAGTCGCTGAGTCAGATACGCAGTATTTT. Its protein product is CASSFTVAESDTQYF. J is TRBJ2-3 and V is TRBV7-9; D call uncertain. This CDR3 spans 15 amino acids. The V gene's germline CDR1 is SEHNR and CDR2 FQNEAQ (reference sequence). V was shortened by 3 bases and J by 4 bases, with 14 bases between the two germline ends. Together with reference TRBV7-9 and TRBJ2-3, the CDR3 gives the full variable domain: DTGVSQNPRHKITKRGQNVTFRCDPISEHNRLYWYRQTLGQGPEFLTYFQNEAQLEKSRLLSDRFSAERPKGSFSTLEIQRTEQGDSAMYLCASSFTVAESDTQYFGPGTRLTVL.

The V call is TRBV11-1, the J call TRBJ2-7; weak D call: TRBD2 (5 bases). The CDR3 spans 13 residues. V was shortened by 0 bases and J by 9 bases, with 12 bases between the two germline ends. CDR1 is SGHAT and CDR2 is FQDESV in the germline V gene (reference sequence). CDR3 region: CASSLAGGGGQYF. In DNA, the CDR3 is TGTGCCAGCAGCTTAGCAGGTGGAGGCGGGCAGTACTTC.

This rearrangement joins TRBV9 to TRBJ2-7, with D maybe TRBD2 (6 bases). This CDR3 region has 14 residues. Germline-derived CDR1 and CDR2 are SGDLS and YYNGEE. V lost 3 bases and J lost 2, with 12 bases in between. CDR3 bases: TGTGCCAGCAGCGGCGGGGACGGCCCCTACGAGCAGTACTTC. It is translated as CASSGGDGPYEQYF.

The V and J genes are TRBV18 and TRBJ2-1; 7 bases match TRBD1. The CDR3 is 12 amino acids. From germline, CDR1 is KGHSH and CDR2 LQKENI. Trimming took 5 bases from V and 10 from J; bases not matched to a gene: 5. This CDR3 reads CASSEDRREQFF. In DNA form, the CDR3 reads TGTGCCAGCTCAGAGGACAGGAGAGAGCAGTTCTTC.

The chain employs TRBV2 and TRBJ1-3; possible D gene TRBD1, 5 bases. The germline V gene encodes CDR1 SNHLY and CDR2 FYNNEI. The CDR3 runs to 14 residues. V was clipped by 6 bases and J by 0 bases, with 9 bases between them. Written as DNA, the CDR3 is TGTGCCAGCAGCATAGGGGACTCTGGAAACACCATATATTTT. Translated: CASSIGDSGNTIYF.

The V and J genes are TRBV7-2 and TRBJ1-2; 7 bases fit TRBD1. From germline, CDR1 is SGHTA and CDR2 FQGNSA. The CDR3 loop spans 16 amino acids. Unmatched junction bases numbered 10, after V lost 5 bases and J lost 1 base. In nucleotides, the CDR3 is TGTGCCAGCAGCCCAGGCGGCACAGGGGTTAACTATGGCTACACCTTC. Protein product: CASSPGGTGVNYGYTF.

V and J are TRBV2 and TRBJ2-4; D perhaps matches TRBD1 (5 bases). The CDR3 is made up of 14 amino acids. V shed 4 bases and J shed 8 bases, with 15 bases lying between them. Germline values: CDR1 SNHLY, CDR2 FYNNEI. This CDR3 is CASSVSKGLDIQYF. DNA of the CDR3: TGTGCCAGCAGTGTCAGTAAGGGGTTGGACATTCAGTACTTC.

The chain recombines TRBV5-4 with TRBJ1-1, with a possible D match to TRBD1 (6 bases). Germline-derived CDR1 and CDR2 are SGHNT and YYREEE (reference sequence). The CDR3 has 15 residues. Trimming shortened V by 2 bases and J by 2 bases, and 13 bases separated the two germline ends. The CDR3 region has the DNA TGTGCCAGCAGCTTTCCTCAGGGGAGTAACACTGAAGCTTTCTTT. This gives the protein CASSFPQGSNTEAFF.

The rearrangement joins TRBV7-9 to TRBJ2-7; 10 bases are shared with TRBD1. Trimming cost V 3 bases and J 5 bases; bases outside gene matches: 4. CDR3 length: 14 amino acids. CDR1 is SEHNR, CDR2 FQNEAQ, per germline (reference sequence). CDR3 in DNA: TGTGCCAGCAGCTTTTCGGGACAGGGGAACGAGCAGTACTTC. This encodes CASSFSGQGNEQYF.

The chain combines TRBV7-9 with TRBJ1-2; D not resolved. Germline assignment: CDR1 SEHNR and CDR2 FQNEAQ (reference sequence). Trimming removed 5 bases from V and 6 bases from J, with 7 bases in between. This CDR3 has 11 residues. The CDR3 region is CASSGGDGYTF. DNA of the CDR3: TGTGCCAGCAGCGGAGGAGATGGCTACACCTTC.

The chain links TRBV2 to TRBJ2-1; a possible D gene is TRBD2 (5 bases). The CDR3 has 13 amino acids. Trimming took off 6 bases at V and 0 bases at J, with 6 bases between the two ends. Germline CDR1 reads SNHLY; CDR2 reads FYNNEI. The CDR3, as DNA: TGTGCCAGCAGGGAGGTCTCCTACAATGAGCAGTTCTTC. This sequence encodes CASREVSYNEQFF.

The chain combines TRBV5-1 with TRBJ1-3; D is perhaps TRBD1 (5 bases). The CDR3 contains 14 residues. Germline loops: CDR1 SGHRS, CDR2 YFSETQ. V dropped 0 bases and J dropped 3 bases, with 7 bases sitting between them. CDR3 in amino acids: CASSLAGFGNTIYF. CDR3 DNA: TGCGCCAGCAGCTTGGCAGGGTTTGGAAACACCATATATTTT. The variable domain in full, completed from reference TRBV5-1 and TRBJ1-3, reads KAGVTQTPRYLIKTRGQQVTLSCSPISGHRSVSWYQQTPGQGLQFLFEYFSETQRNKGNFPGRFSGRQFSNSRSEMNVSTLELGDSALYLCASSLAGFGNTIYFGEGSWLTVV.

V gene TRBV3-1 (or the pseudogene TRBV3-2) combines with J gene TRBJ2-3, with 9 bases fitting TRBD2. The CDR3 has 18 residues. Germline CDR1 is LGHDT and CDR2 is YNNKEL (reference sequence). With V trimmed by 5 bases and J by 4 bases, 16 bases remained unmatched. Here the CDR3 reads CASSGGGRAVKGADTQYF. For the CDR3, the DNA is TGTGCCAGCAGCGGGGGCGGGAGGGCCGTAAAGGGGGCAGATACGCAGTATTTT.

The chain combines TRBV12-3 or TRBV12-4 with TRBJ2-7; a possible D gene is TRBD2 (6 bases). The CDR3 sequence is 13 residues long. Trimming shortened V by 5 bases and J by 1 base, and 9 bases separated the two germline ends. CDR3 region: CASSAGRSYEQYF. The CDR3 DNA sequence: TGTGCCAGCAGTGCGGGACGATCCTACGAGCAGTACTTC.

The genes are TRBV7-9 and TRBJ2-7; 7 nucleotides match TRBD2. This CDR3 spans 14 amino acids. The germline CDR1 and CDR2 sequences are SEHNR and FQNEAQ (reference sequence). Trimming removed 5 bases from V and 6 bases from J; junction bases left unmatched: 10. CDR3 DNA: TGTGCCAGCAGCCCAACTGGACTAGGAGGCGAGCAGTACTTC. Translated, it gives CASSPTGLGGEQYF.

The chain links TRBV23-1 to TRBJ2-1, with D possibly being TRBD1 (6 bases). TRBV23-1 is an open reading frame whose function is uncertain. The V end lost 2 bases, the J end lost 4 bases, and 9 bases lay between the germline ends. The CDR3 consists of 14 residues. The chain's CDR3 is CASSQLDRYNEQFF. CDR3 DNA: TGCGCCAGCAGTCAACTAGACAGGTACAATGAGCAGTTCTTC.

J is TRBJ2-7 and V is TRBV13; 7 bases line up with TRBD1. The J segment lost 2 bases and the V segment lost 0 bases, leaving 4 bases of the junction unmatched. This CDR3 comprises 15 residues. Per the germline V gene, CDR1 is PRHDT and CDR2 is FYEKMQ (reference sequence). The CDR3 loop is CASSLGRTGPYEQYF. The CDR3 DNA reads TGTGCCAGCAGCTTAGGCCGGACAGGACCCTACGAGCAGTACTTC.

This clone was detected only once. The CDR3 DNA is TGCGCCAGCAGCCAAGACGGAGGGGTAGGGACCCAGTACTTC. It yields the protein CASSQDGGVGTQYF. This chain joins TRBV4-1 and TRBJ2-5; D possibly corresponds to TRBD2 (6 bases). Germline V gives CDR1 MGHRA, CDR2 YSYEKL. Trimming removed 0 bases at V and 7 bases at J, with 12 bases between. This CDR3 spans 14 amino acids.

The chain employs TRBV6-5 and TRBJ2-1; 8 nucleotides line up with TRBD1. The CDR3 is 14 residues long. Germline V gene sequence: CDR1 MNHEY, CDR2 SVGAGI. V shed 5 bases and J 9 bases; nucleotides not matched to a gene: 9. This CDR3 reads CASSTGTGRSEQFF. CDR3 coding DNA: TGTGCCAGCAGTACCGGGACAGGTCGCTCTGAGCAGTTCTTC.

The chain couples TRBV11-2 to TRBJ1-4, with no clear D. This CDR3 has 15 amino acids. The germline V gene has CDR1 SGHAT and CDR2 FQNNGV. Trimming left V 2 bases short and J 4 bases short, with 11 bases between. DNA for the CDR3: TGTGCCAGCAGCTTAATGGGCTTATATAATGAAAAACTGTTTTTT. Amino acid sequence: CASSLMGLYNEKLFF.

This chain uses TRBV7-2 with TRBJ1-2; D is undetermined. CDR3 length: 13 residues. Looked up from germline, CDR1 is SGHTA and CDR2 is FQGNSA. V was shortened by 5 bases and J by 8 bases, with 15 bases between the two germline ends. The CDR3 DNA follows: TGTGCCAGCAGCCTCGGCGGTGCTCGGGGCTACACCTTC. This translates into CASSLGGARGYTF.

This clone was detected only once. The chain employs TRBV3-1 (or the pseudogene TRBV3-2) and TRBJ1-5; D perhaps matches TRBD1 (6 bases). Trimming shortened V by 7 bases and J by 3 bases, and 10 bases separated the two germline ends. The CDR3 length is 13 residues. CDR1 is LGHDT, CDR2 YNNKEL, per germline (reference sequence). This CDR3 is CASKRDTNQPQHF. For the CDR3, the DNA is TGTGCCAGCAAGCGGGACACCAATCAGCCCCAGCATTTT.

The V call is TRBV11-3, the J call TRBJ2-1; TRBD2 is a possible D gene (6 bases). With 7 bases removed from V and 6 bases from J, the gap between germline ends came to 19 bases. Germline CDR1 SGHNT, CDR2 YENEEA. The CDR3 is 15 amino acids. The CDR3 here is CASTMEGRNRNEQFF. Written as DNA, the CDR3 is TGTGCCAGCACCATGGAGGGCCGGAATCGCAATGAGCAGTTCTTC.

The gene calls are TRBV11-3 and TRBJ1-1; D is undetermined. The CDR3 extends over 13 amino acids. Trimming cost V 6 bases and J 4 bases, with 12 bases left between them. Germline V gene lookup returns CDR1 SGHNT and CDR2 YENEEA. The CDR3 loop reads CASSRVIVTEAFF. CDR3 nucleotides: TGTGCCAGCAGTCGCGTGATTGTCACTGAAGCTTTCTTT.

This rearrangement joins TRBV2 to TRBJ2-7, with TRBD2 identical over 14 bases. After removal of 11 bases from V and 3 bases from J, the junction contained 3 bases not matched to a gene. Germline V lookup: CDR1 SNHLY, CDR2 FYNNEI. The CDR3 covers 13 residues. The CDR3 is CADGTSGSYEQYF. The DNA for the CDR3 is TGTGCCGACGGGACTAGCGGGAGCTACGAGCAGTACTTC.

The chain is built from TRBV5-1 and TRBJ2-3; 9 bases agree with TRBD1. Germline V gene data show CDR1 as SGHRS and CDR2 as YFSETQ. CDR3 length: 16 amino acids. The junction had 8 bases not matched to a gene; V was cut back by 4 bases and J by 2 bases. CDR3 nucleotides: TGCGCCAGCAGCCCAGGGGGACAGGGCGACACAGATACGCAGTATTTT. Protein: CASSPGGQGDTDTQYF.